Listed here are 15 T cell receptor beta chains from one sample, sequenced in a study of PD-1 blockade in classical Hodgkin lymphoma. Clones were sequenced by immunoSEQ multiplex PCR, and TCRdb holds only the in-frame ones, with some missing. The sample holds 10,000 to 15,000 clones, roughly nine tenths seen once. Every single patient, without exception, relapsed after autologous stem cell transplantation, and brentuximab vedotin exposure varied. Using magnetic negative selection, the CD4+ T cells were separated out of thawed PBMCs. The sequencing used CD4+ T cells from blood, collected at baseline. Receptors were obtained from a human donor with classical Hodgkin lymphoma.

The CDR3 region is CASSGIAGDTPEETQYF. CDR3 DNA sequence: TGCGCCAGCAGTGGAATAGCGGGAGATACGCCAGAAGAGACCCAGTACTTC. This chain links TRBV10-2 with TRBJ2-5, with 9 bases aligning to TRBD2. Germline CDR1 and CDR2: WSHSY and SAAADI. V trimming: 4 bases; J trimming: 3 bases; junction bases outside the gene matches: 12. This CDR3 is 17 amino acids long.

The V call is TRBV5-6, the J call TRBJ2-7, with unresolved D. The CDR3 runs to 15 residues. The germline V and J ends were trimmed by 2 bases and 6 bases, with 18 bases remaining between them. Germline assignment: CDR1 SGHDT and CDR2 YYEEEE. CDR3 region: CASSLIGFGASEQYF. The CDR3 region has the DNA TGTGCCAGCAGCTTAATCGGTTTTGGAGCGAGCGAGCAGTACTTC.

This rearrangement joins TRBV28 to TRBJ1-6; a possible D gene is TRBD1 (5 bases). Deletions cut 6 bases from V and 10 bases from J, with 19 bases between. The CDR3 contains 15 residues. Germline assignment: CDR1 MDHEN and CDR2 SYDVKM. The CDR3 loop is CASRPQQGQGSPLHF. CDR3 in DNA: TGTGCCAGCAGGCCCCAGCAGGGTCAAGGATCACCCCTCCACTTT.

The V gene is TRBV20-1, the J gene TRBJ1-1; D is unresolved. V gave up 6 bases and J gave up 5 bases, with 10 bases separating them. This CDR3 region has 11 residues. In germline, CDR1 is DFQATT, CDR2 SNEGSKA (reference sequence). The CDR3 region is CSANTGTEAFF. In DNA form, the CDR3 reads TGCAGTGCGAACACTGGGACTGAAGCTTTCTTT.

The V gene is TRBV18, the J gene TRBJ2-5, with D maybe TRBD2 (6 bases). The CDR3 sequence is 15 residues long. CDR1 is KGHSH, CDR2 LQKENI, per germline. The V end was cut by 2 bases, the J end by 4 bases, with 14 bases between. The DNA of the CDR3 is TGTGCCAGCTCACCATCCACGCAGGGAGGAGAGACCCAGTACTTC. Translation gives CASSPSTQGGETQYF.

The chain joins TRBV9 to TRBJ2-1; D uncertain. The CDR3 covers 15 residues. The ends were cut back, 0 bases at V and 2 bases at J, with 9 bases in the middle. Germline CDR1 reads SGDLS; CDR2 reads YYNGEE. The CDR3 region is CASSVEASPYNEQFF. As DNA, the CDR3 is TGTGCCAGCAGCGTAGAGGCTAGTCCCTACAATGAGCAGTTCTTC.

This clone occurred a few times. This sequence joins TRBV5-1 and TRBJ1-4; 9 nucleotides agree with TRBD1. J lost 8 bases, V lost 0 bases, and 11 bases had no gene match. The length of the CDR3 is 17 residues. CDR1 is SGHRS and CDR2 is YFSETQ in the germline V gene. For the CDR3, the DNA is TGCGCCAGCAGCTTGGTAGGGACAGGGTCCCGGGAGGAAAAACTGTTTTTT. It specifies CASSLVGTGSREEKLFF.

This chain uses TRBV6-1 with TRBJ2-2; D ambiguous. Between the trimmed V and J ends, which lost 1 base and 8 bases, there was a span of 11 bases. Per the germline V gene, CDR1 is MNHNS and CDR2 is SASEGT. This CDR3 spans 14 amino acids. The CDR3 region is CASSEGLFRGELFF. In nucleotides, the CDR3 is TGTGCCAGCAGTGAAGGGCTATTTAGGGGGGAGCTGTTTTTT.

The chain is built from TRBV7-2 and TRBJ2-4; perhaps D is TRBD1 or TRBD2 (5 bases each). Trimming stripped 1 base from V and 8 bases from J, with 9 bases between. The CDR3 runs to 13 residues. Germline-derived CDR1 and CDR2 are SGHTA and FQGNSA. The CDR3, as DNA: TGTGCCAGCAGCTTAGAGGGACGGGACATTCAGTACTTC. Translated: CASSLEGRDIQYF.

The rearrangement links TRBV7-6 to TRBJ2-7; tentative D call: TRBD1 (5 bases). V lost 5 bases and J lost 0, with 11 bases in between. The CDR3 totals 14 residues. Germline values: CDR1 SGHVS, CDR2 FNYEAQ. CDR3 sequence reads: CASSLGRSSYEQYF. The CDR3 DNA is TGTGCCAGCAGCCTGGGGCGGAGCTCCTACGAGCAGTACTTC.

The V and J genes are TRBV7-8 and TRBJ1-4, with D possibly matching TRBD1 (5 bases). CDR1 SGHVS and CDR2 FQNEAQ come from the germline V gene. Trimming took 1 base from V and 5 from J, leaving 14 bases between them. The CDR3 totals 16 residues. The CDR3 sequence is CASSLEGSSGNEKLFF. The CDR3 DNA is TGTGCCAGCAGCTTAGAGGGGTCTTCCGGGAATGAAAAACTGTTTTTT.

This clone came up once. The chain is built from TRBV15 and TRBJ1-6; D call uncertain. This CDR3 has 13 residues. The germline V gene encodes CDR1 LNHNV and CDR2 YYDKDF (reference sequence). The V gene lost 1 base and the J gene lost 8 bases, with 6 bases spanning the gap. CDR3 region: CATSRVKDSPLHF. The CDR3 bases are TGTGCCACCAGCAGAGTGAAGGATTCACCCCTCCACTTT.

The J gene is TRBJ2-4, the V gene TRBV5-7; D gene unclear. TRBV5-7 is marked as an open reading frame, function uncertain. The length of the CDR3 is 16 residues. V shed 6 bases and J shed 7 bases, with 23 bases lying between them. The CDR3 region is CASTIHRSMTKNIQYF. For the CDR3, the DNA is TGTGCCAGCACCATACATCGATCGATGACGAAGAACATTCAGTACTTC.

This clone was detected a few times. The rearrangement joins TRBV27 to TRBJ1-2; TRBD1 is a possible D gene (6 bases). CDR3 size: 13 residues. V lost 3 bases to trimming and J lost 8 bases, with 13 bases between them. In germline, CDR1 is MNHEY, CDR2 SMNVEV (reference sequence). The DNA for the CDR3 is TGTGCCAGCAGTTTGTGGGGGCTGGGGGGCTACACCTTC. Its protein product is CASSLWGLGGYTF.

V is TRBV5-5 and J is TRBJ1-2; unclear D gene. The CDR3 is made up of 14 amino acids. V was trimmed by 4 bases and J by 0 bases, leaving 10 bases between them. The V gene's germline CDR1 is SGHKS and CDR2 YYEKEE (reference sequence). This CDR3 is CASSVDQANYGYTF. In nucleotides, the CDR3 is TGTGCCAGCAGCGTGGATCAGGCTAACTATGGCTACACCTTC. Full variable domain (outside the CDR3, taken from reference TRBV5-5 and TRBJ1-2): DAGVTQSPTHLIKTRGQQVTLRCSPISGHKSVSWYQQVLGQGPQFIFQYYEKEERGRGNFPDRFSARQFPNYSSELNVNALLLGDSALYLCASSVDQANYGYTFGSGTRLTVV.